This is a list of T cell receptor beta chains from one sample in a study of naive and memory T cell subsets. TCRdb used MiXCR to reprocess the UMI-ligation and nested PCR reads, holding one entry per CDR3 protein. The sample yields 120,000 or so distinct CDR3 sequences, approximately 37% seen once. The material sequenced was central memory CD4+ T cells from blood. The receptor source for this set is a human donor in good health. Both conserved end residues are part of each CDR3. The order of the fields is clone size, J gene, V gene, D gene, CDR3 DNA, CDR3 protein. A D gene is named only where the DNA matches it firmly. Clone sizes are given selectively: once, few, many, or a class where the clone is expanded.

.	TRBJ2-7	TRBV7-7	.	TGTGCTAGCAGCCCCGGGACATACCCCTACGAGCAGTACTTC	CASSPGTYPYEQYF
many	TRBJ2-2	TRBV4-1	.	TGCGCCAGCAGCCACAGTGGGGGGTATATGGCCGGGGAGCTGTTTTTT	CASSHSGGYMAGELFF
few	TRBJ2-7	TRBV6-5	.	TGTGCCAGCAGTTACTTCGGGAGCTCCTACGAGCAGTACTTC	CASSYFGSSYEQYF
.	TRBJ2-7	TRBV28	.	TGTGCCAGCAGCCGGGCGGCCACCCGTAGCTACGAGCAGTACTTC	CASSRAATRSYEQYF
many	TRBJ2-7	TRBV28	TRBD1	TGTGCCAGCAGTCCGACAGGGTCCTACGAGCAGTACTTC	CASSPTGSYEQYF
.	TRBJ2-1	TRBV6-2/TRBV6-3	.	TGTGCCAGCAGTTACCCCCAGGTCCGCAATGAGCAGTTCTTC	CASSYPQVRNEQFF
.	TRBJ2-1	TRBV11-2	.	TGTGCCAGCAGCTTAGTCCCGTACAATGAGCAGTTCTTC	CASSLVPYNEQFF
.	TRBJ2-2	TRBV6-2/TRBV6-3	.	TGTGCCAGCAGTCACCTTATAGTCCGCATATTCACCGGGGAGCTGTTTTTT	CASSHLIVRIFTGELFF
.	TRBJ1-2	TRBV7-8	.	TGTGCCAGCAGCCCCGCTCTGGGACACCAAAAAAAAGATGGCTACACCTTC	CASSPALGHQKKDGYTF
.	TRBJ2-3	TRBV2	.	TGTGCCAGCCAGAGCGGACGTAGCACAGATACGCAGTATTTT	CASQSGRSTDTQYF
.	TRBJ1-5	TRBV6-2/TRBV6-3	.	TGTGCCAGCAGTTACTCGAGCAGGGTCAGTCAGCCCCAGCATTTT	CASSYSSRVSQPQHF
few	TRBJ2-7	TRBV28	TRBD2	TGTGCCAGCAACCCGTCCGGGAGGGCCCGCGAGCAGTACTTC	CASNPSGRAREQYF
.	TRBJ2-7	TRBV20-1	.	TGCAGTGCTTGGGGGCAGGGGTCCGAGCAGTACTTC	CSAWGQGSEQYF
.	TRBJ1-1	TRBV12-3/TRBV12-4	.	TGTGCCAGCAGTTTGTCTAGGGACACTGAAGCTTTCTTT	CASSLSRDTEAFF
few	TRBJ2-1	TRBV12-3/TRBV12-4	TRBD1	TGTGCCAGCAGTTCCCAGGGGGCCGTGAGAAATGAGCAGTTCTTC	CASSSQGAVRNEQFF
.	TRBJ1-1	TRBV3-1	.	TGTGCCAGCAGTCACCAGAGTAACACTGAAGCTTTCTTT	CASSHQSNTEAFF
few	TRBJ2-1	TRBV20-1	.	TGCAGTGCGCACCCTTTAACTAGAGACCTCAATGAGCAGTTCTTC	CSAHPLTRDLNEQFF
.	TRBJ2-4	TRBV5-4	TRBD1	TGTGCCAGCAGCCCGGACAGGGGGAACATTCAGTACTTC	CASSPDRGNIQYF
many	TRBJ1-6	TRBV6-5	.	TGTGCCAGCAGCCGACAGGATAATTCACCCCTCCACTTT	CASSRQDNSPLHF
.	TRBJ2-6	TRBV5-1	.	TGCGCCAGCAGCCCAGGGGGGACTGGGGCCAACGTCCTGACTTTC	CASSPGGTGANVLTF
.	TRBJ2-5	TRBV7-9	TRBD1	TGTGCCAGCAGCTTATCAGGGGGTATGGAGACCCAGTACTTC	CASSLSGGMETQYF
few	TRBJ2-7	TRBV5-5	TRBD1	TGTGCCAGCAGCTTCAGACAGGGGGTTCGCGAGCAGTACTTC	CASSFRQGVREQYF
few	TRBJ2-1	TRBV29-1	.	TGCAGCGTCGCGGCCCCGGACATACGGACTAACAATGAGCAGTTCTTC	CSVAAPDIRTNNEQFF
once	TRBJ1-6	TRBV18	.	TGTGCCAGCTCACCGCCCGGGGTGGGGCCGGAATCACCCCTCCACTTT	CASSPPGVGPESPLHF
.	TRBJ2-1	TRBV30	TRBD1	TGTGCCTGGTTTAGGGACAGGCCCAATGAGCAGTTCTTC	CAWFRDRPNEQFF
.	TRBJ2-3	TRBV27	TRBD2	TGTGCCACCTACGAAGCGGGGAGCACAGATACGCAGTATTTT	CATYEAGSTDTQYF
.	TRBJ2-7	TRBV25-1	TRBD2	TGTGCCAGCAGAGCCCCCGGGAGGCTCACTACGAGGCAGTACTTC	CASRAPGRLTTRQYF
.	TRBJ1-2	TRBV28	.	TGTGCCAGCAGGGCTTCCGGGACCGGCTCCCAGTCTGGTGGCTACACCTTC	CASRASGTGSQSGGYTF
few	TRBJ2-3	TRBV28	TRBD1	TGTGCCAGCAGTCCGTGGACAGGGGAGGGAGATACGCAGTATTTT	CASSPWTGEGDTQYF
.	TRBJ2-7	TRBV20-1	TRBD2	TGCAGTGCTAGAGATTACGGGAGGGCCGGGCACGAGCAGTACTTC	CSARDYGRAGHEQYF
.	TRBJ1-1	TRBV29-1	.	TGCAGCGTTGATGGTGGGGCAAGGACTGAAGCTTTCTTT	CSVDGGARTEAFF
.	TRBJ2-6	TRBV2	.	TGTGCCAGCAGTGAGGGGGGCACTGGGGCCAACGTCCTGACTTTC	CASSEGGTGANVLTF
.	TRBJ2-3	TRBV18	.	TGTGCCAGCTCACCAAGGAGTCCTGAGGATACGCAGTATTTT	CASSPRSPEDTQYF
few	TRBJ2-6	TRBV28	.	TGTGCCAGCAGTTTTCGACAGAGACCCTCTGGGGCCAACGTCCTGACTTTC	CASSFRQRPSGANVLTF
.	TRBJ2-1	TRBV13	.	TGTGCCAGCAGCCCGGGACATTCTCCTACAATCGAGCAGTTCTTC	CASSPGHSPTIEQFF
many	TRBJ2-3	TRBV20-1	.	TGCAGTGCTCCGACTGGCACAGATACGCAGTATTTT	CSAPTGTDTQYF
few	TRBJ1-1	TRBV7-2	.	TGTGCCAGCAGCTTAGTACTCCGCAGGGTGGGGCCCACTGAAGCTTTCTTT	CASSLVLRRVGPTEAFF
.	TRBJ1-3	TRBV20-1	.	TGCAGTGCTCCAGGCTCTGGAAACACCATATATTTT	CSAPGSGNTIYF
.	TRBJ1-4	TRBV6-5	.	TGTGCCAGCAGTTCGGGGGGGGTGACTAATGAAAAACTGTTTTTT	CASSSGGVTNEKLFF
.	TRBJ1-1	TRBV18	TRBD1	TGTGCCAGCTCCTTCGACAGGGTAGACACTGAAGCTTTCTTT	CASSFDRVDTEAFF
.	TRBJ1-6	TRBV30	.	TGTGCCTTGACCGGGACGGCCTGGGGTTCACCCCTCCACTTT	CALTGTAWGSPLHF
few	TRBJ2-6	TRBV12-3/TRBV12-4	.	TGTGCCAGCACCCTTAGGGTAGCGGTAAGCTCTGGGGCCAACGTCCTGACTTTC	CASTLRVAVSSGANVLTF
.	TRBJ2-1	TRBV4-3	TRBD2	TGCGCCAGCAGCCCCGGGACTAGCGGGAGTCCCCCCTACAATGAGCAGTTCTTC	CASSPGTSGSPPYNEQFF
.	TRBJ2-1	TRBV12-3/TRBV12-4	TRBD1	TGTGCCAGCAGTCCGCGGACAGGGGGCGCCTACAATGAGCAGTTCTTC	CASSPRTGGAYNEQFF
.	TRBJ2-1	TRBV6-6	TRBD2	TGTGCCAGCAGTTACTTCCTAGCGGGAGGAGGCAATGAGCAGTTCTTC	CASSYFLAGGGNEQFF
.	TRBJ2-1	TRBV20-1	TRBD1	TGCAGTGCTAGAGACCGAGAACGGGACAGGGGCTACAATGAGCAGTTCTTC	CSARDRERDRGYNEQFF
few	TRBJ1-1	TRBV20-1	.	TGCAGTGCTAGACCCTGGAAGGGGGGGGCCACTGAAGCTTTCTTT	CSARPWKGGATEAFF
few	TRBJ2-7	TRBV7-2	TRBD1	TGTGCCAGCAGCTCCGACAGGGCGGACGAGCAGTACTTC	CASSSDRADEQYF
few	TRBJ2-6	TRBV5-1	.	TGCGCCAGCAGCTACACTGGGGCCAACGTCCTGACTTTC	CASSYTGANVLTF
few	TRBJ2-7	TRBV18	.	TGTGCCAGCTCACCCAGGCCCTACGAGCAGTACTTC	CASSPRPYEQYF
.	TRBJ1-1	TRBV6-5	TRBD1	TGTGCCAGCAGTTACCTACCAGGGGGCTCAAGCACTGAAGCTTTCTTT	CASSYLPGGSSTEAFF
.	TRBJ2-7	TRBV3-1	.	TGTGCCAGCAGCCTAAAAGGCGAGCAGTACTTC	CASSLKGEQYF
.	TRBJ2-1	TRBV5-4	TRBD2	TGTGCCAGCAGCTTACTAGCGGGAGGTGGCGATGAGCAGTTCTTC	CASSLLAGGGDEQFF
.	TRBJ2-1	TRBV7-3	TRBD2	TGTGCCAGCAGCTTTACTAGCGGGACTGCCAATGAGCAGTTCTTC	CASSFTSGTANEQFF
.	TRBJ1-5	TRBV24-1	.	TGTGCCACCAGTGAGGGACCGAAGGGCCGCTTCAATCAGCCCCAGCATTTT	CATSEGPKGRFNQPQHF
.	TRBJ2-7	TRBV7-2	.	TGTGCCAGCAGCTTCAACCCCGGTTCCTACGAGCAGTACTTC	CASSFNPGSYEQYF
.	TRBJ2-5	TRBV18	.	TGTGCCAGCTCACCATGGGGAGGAGGTCAAGAGACCCAGTACTTC	CASSPWGGGQETQYF